This T cell receptor beta chain was recorded in a study of blood T cell repertoires in COVID-19. For the study at large: Italy, Spain and the United States were the sources of the convalescent and acute COVID-19 samples.

V shed 3 bases and J 4 bases; nucleotides not matched to a gene: 11. CDR1 and CDR2 from the germline V gene are SGDLS and YYNGEE. This CDR3 has 17 amino acids. Sequenced by immunoSEQ multiplex PCR; TCRdb stores in-frame clones only, minus some. The repertoire has about 42,000 clones, roughly nine tenths of them found once; the top ten carry 7% to 9.5%. This receptor was obtained from a man younger than 40 with active or convalescent COVID-19. V usage is TRBV9 and J usage is TRBJ1-2; 11 bases map to TRBD1. Sequenced input: peripheral blood. The CDR3 here is CASSARTGGSLSYGYTF. CDR3 nucleotide sequence: TGTGCCAGCAGCGCGAGGACAGGGGGCAGTCTAAGCTATGGCTACACCTTC.